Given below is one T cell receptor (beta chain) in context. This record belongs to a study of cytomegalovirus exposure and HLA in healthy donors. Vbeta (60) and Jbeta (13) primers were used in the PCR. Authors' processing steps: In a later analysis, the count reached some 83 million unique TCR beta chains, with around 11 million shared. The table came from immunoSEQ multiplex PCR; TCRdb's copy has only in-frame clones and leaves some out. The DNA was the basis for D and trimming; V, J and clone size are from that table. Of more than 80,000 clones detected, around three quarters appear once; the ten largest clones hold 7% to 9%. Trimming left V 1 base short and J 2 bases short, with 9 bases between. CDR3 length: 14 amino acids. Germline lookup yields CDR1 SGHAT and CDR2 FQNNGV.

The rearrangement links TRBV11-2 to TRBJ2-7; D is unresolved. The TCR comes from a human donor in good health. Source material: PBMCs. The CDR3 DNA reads TGTGCCAGCAGCTTAGTGCAGATGCCCTACGAGCAGTACTTC. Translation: CASSLVQMPYEQYF. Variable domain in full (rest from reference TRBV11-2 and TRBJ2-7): EAGVAQSPRYKIIEKRQSVAFWCNPISGHATLYWYQQILGQGPKLLIQFQNNGVVDDSQLPKDRFSAERLKGVDSTLKIQPAKLEDSAVYLCASSLVQMPYEQYFGPGTRLTVT.